Each of the 14 T cell receptor beta chains below was sequenced from the same sample in a study of blood T cell repertoires in COVID-19. The method was immunoSEQ multiplex PCR; TCRdb's version includes in-frame clones alone and lacks a portion of them. The sample includes fewer than 500,000 clones, around 86% of them seen just once. What was sequenced was peripheral blood. All receptors derive from a woman in her thirties with active or convalescent COVID-19.

The chain combines TRBV5-8 with TRBJ2-3; 11 bases fit TRBD2. CDR1 is SGHTS and CDR2 is YDEGEE in the germline V gene. This CDR3 region has 17 residues. Unmatched junction bases numbered 8, after V lost 3 bases and J lost 2 bases. The CDR3 sequence is CASSSRLAGHSTDTQYF. As DNA, the CDR3 is TGTGCCAGCAGCTCGAGACTAGCGGGACACTCCACAGATACGCAGTATTTT.

This clone was counted at least ten times. CDR3 loop: CSARVGGPLHF. CDR3 DNA sequence: TGCAGTGCTAGAGTGGGAGGGCCCCTCCACTTT. The chain combines TRBV20-1 with TRBJ1-6; the D is unclear. The ends were cut back, 1 base at V and 13 bases at J, with 8 bases in the middle. Per germline, CDR1 DFQATT and CDR2 SNEGSKA (reference sequence). The CDR3 loop spans 11 amino acids.

This chain links TRBV6-5 with TRBJ2-3, with 7 bases fitting TRBD2. Germline V gene lookup returns CDR1 MNHEY and CDR2 SVGAGI. This CDR3 has 15 residues. The trim removed 0 bases at V and 1 base at J, leaving 1 base unmatched. CDR3 sequence (DNA): TGTGCCAGCAGTTACTCACGGGGGGGCACAGATACGCAGTATTTT. Protein: CASSYSRGGTDTQYF.

The chain carries TRBV19 and TRBJ2-3; TRBD2 agrees at 13 bases. This CDR3 has 17 residues. CDR1 and CDR2 (germline): LNHDA, SQIVND (reference sequence). J lost 4 bases, V lost 1 base, and 5 bases had no gene match. The CDR3 sequence: CASSIGTSGGGADTQYF. The DNA of the CDR3 is TGTGCCAGTAGTATAGGTACTAGCGGGGGGGGAGCAGATACGCAGTATTTT. The full variable domain, rest sourced from reference TRBV19 and TRBJ2-3, is DGGITQSPKYLFRKEGQNVTLSCEQNLNHDAMYWYRQDPGQGLRLIYYSQIVNDFQKGDIAEGYSVSREKKESFPLTVTSAQKNPTAFYLCASSIGTSGGGADTQYFGPGTRLTVL.

V is TRBV12-3 or TRBV12-4 and J is TRBJ1-1, with TRBD1 matching 7 bases. The CDR3 is 13 amino acids. The junction had 6 bases not matched to a gene; V was cut back by 6 bases and J by 5 bases. The CDR3 coding sequence is TGTGCCAGCAGCAAACAGGGGATAACTGAAGCTTTCTTT. Translated, it gives CASSKQGITEAFF.

The CDR3 DNA reads as TGTGCCAGCAGACCACAGGGCCCGATCGGTACCCAGTACTTC. Translating it yields CASRPQGPIGTQYF. The V gene is TRBV6-5, the J gene TRBJ2-5, with a weak D call TRBD1 (6 bases). The CDR3 spans 14 residues. Germline V CDR1 and CDR2: MNHEY, SVGAGI. The germline V and J ends were trimmed by 6 bases and 8 bases, with 19 bases remaining between them.

The chain couples TRBV5-5 to TRBJ2-7, with 10 bases matching TRBD1. Germline CDR1 and CDR2: SGHKS and YYEKEE (reference sequence). The CDR3 has 17 amino acids. Trimming cost V 4 bases and J 0 bases; bases outside gene matches: 10. For the CDR3, the DNA is TGTGCCAGCAGCCCCTATCCGGGACAGGGGAGCTCCTACGAGCAGTACTTC. It translates to CASSPYPGQGSSYEQYF.

The gene calls are TRBV19 and TRBJ1-5; tentative D call: TRBD1 (6 bases). Trimming cost V 1 base and J 1 base, with 14 bases left between them. The germline CDR1 and CDR2 sequences are LNHDA and SQIVND (reference sequence). CDR3 size: 17 residues. CDR3 loop: CASSIVVQGLSNQPQHF. DNA for the CDR3: TGTGCCAGTAGTATAGTCGTACAGGGATTAAGCAATCAGCCCCAGCATTTT. The full variable domain, rest sourced from reference TRBV19 and TRBJ1-5, is DGGITQSPKYLFRKEGQNVTLSCEQNLNHDAMYWYRQDPGQGLRLIYYSQIVNDFQKGDIAEGYSVSREKKESFPLTVTSAQKNPTAFYLCASSIVVQGLSNQPQHFGDGTRLSIL.

The gene calls are TRBV7-9 and TRBJ2-5; D unresolved. V gave up 4 bases and J gave up 7 bases, with 13 bases separating them. Germline assignment: CDR1 SEHNR and CDR2 FQNEAQ (reference sequence). The CDR3 covers 13 residues. CDR3: CASSSTARWTQYF. The DNA for the CDR3 is TGTGCCAGCAGCTCCACCGCTCGGTGGACCCAGTACTTC. Filled out from reference TRBV7-9 and TRBJ2-5, the complete variable domain reads DTGVSQNPRHKITKRGQNVTFRCDPISEHNRLYWYRQTLGQGPEFLTYFQNEAQLEKSRLLSDRFSAERPKGSFSTLEIQRTEQGDSAMYLCASSSTARWTQYFGPGTRLLVL.

The rearrangement uses TRBV18 and TRBJ1-6; no clear D. CDR1 is KGHSH and CDR2 is LQKENI in the germline V gene. Trimming took off 2 bases at V and 10 bases at J, with 15 bases between the two ends. The CDR3 has 15 amino acids. The chain's CDR3 is CASSPVGGPKSPLHF. The CDR3 region has the DNA TGTGCCAGCTCACCAGTTGGAGGGCCCAAATCACCCCTCCACTTT.

A few counts support this clone. The chain joins TRBV7-9 to TRBJ1-1; 7 bases map to TRBD1. This CDR3 is 15 amino acids long. Germline V gives CDR1 SEHNR, CDR2 FQNEAQ (reference sequence). With V trimmed by 5 bases and J by 5 bases, 11 bases remained unmatched. The CDR3 spells CASSPQQGRGTEAFF. The CDR3 DNA reads TGTGCCAGCAGCCCTCAACAGGGGCGGGGTACTGAAGCTTTCTTT.

The rearrangement links TRBV12-3 or TRBV12-4 to TRBJ2-1; no reliable D call. The V end lost 3 bases, the J end lost 10 bases, and 10 bases lay between the germline ends. This CDR3 comprises 12 residues. CDR3 amino acids: CASSFFSREQFF. The CDR3, as DNA: TGTGCCAGCAGTTTTTTCTCTCGGGAGCAGTTCTTC.

The CDR3 bases are TGTGCCAGCAGTGAAGAGACGGGGGGGAACACTGAAGCTTTCTTT. It translates to CASSEETGGNTEAFF. The gene calls are TRBV6-1 and TRBJ1-1; the D gene is possibly TRBD1 (5 bases). Germline CDR1 is MNHNS and CDR2 is SASEGT. This CDR3 is 15 amino acids long. V was cut by 1 base and J by 1 base, with 10 bases left in between.

This clone appeared once. The CDR3 DNA reads TGCGCCAGCAGCCAAGATCTAGGGACAGTGAACACTGAAGCTTTCTTT. Amino acid sequence: CASSQDLGTVNTEAFF. The V gene is TRBV4-1, the J gene TRBJ1-1, with 7 bases lining up with TRBD1. In germline, CDR1 is MGHRA, CDR2 YSYEKL. After removal of 0 bases from V and 0 bases from J, the junction contained 4 bases not matched to a gene. This CDR3 is built from 16 residues.